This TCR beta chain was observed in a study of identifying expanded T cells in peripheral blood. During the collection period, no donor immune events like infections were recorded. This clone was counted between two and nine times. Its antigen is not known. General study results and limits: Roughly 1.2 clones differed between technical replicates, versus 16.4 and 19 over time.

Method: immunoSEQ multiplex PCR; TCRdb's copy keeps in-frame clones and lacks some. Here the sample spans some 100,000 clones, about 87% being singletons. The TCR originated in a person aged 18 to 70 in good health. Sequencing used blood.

CDR3 DNA sequence: TGCGCCAGCAGCCAAGTTGCGGGAGGCGTCTACAATGAGCAGTTCTTC. Encoded protein: CASSQVAGGVYNEQFF. This chain connects TRBV4-1 to TRBJ2-1; the match to TRBD2 covers 8 bases. Germline CDR1 MGHRA, CDR2 YSYEKL. The ends lost 1 base at V and 3 bases at J; junction bases unmatched: 5. The CDR3 loop spans 16 amino acids.